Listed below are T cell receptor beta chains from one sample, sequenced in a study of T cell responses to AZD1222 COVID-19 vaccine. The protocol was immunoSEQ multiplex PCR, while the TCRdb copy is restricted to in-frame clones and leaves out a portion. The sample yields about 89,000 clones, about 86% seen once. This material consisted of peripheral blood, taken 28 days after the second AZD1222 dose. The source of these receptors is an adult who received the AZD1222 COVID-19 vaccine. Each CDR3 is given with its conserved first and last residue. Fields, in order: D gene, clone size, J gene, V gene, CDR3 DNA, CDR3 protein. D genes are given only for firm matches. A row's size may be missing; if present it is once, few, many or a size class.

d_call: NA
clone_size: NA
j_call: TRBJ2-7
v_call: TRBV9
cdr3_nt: TGTGCCAGCAGCGTAGAGTCAGGAGCCGTCTACGAGCAGTACTTC
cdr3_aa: CASSVESGAVYEQYF

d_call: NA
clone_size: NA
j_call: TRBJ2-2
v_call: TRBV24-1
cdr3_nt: TGTGCCACCAGTCGATACTTGACTAGTAGTGACACCGGGGAGCTGTTTTTT
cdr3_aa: CATSRYLTSSDTGELFF

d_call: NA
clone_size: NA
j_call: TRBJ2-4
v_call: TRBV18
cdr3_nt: TGTGCCAGCTCACTAGGGTCTTTGGAAAACATTCAGTACTTC
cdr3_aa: CASSLGSLENIQYF

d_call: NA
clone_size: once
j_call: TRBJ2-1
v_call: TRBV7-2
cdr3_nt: TGTGCCAGCAGCTTAGTATCCGGGGACAATGAGCAGTTCTTC
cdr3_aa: CASSLVSGDNEQFF

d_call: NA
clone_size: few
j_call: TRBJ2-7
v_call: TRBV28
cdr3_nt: TGTGCCAGCAGGGCGGGGCGCTACGAGCAGTACTTC
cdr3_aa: CASRAGRYEQYF

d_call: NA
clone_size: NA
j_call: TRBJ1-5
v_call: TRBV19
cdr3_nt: TGTGCCAGTAGTATCCGGGGTTTGGGTCAGCCCCAGCATTTT
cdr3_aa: CASSIRGLGQPQHF

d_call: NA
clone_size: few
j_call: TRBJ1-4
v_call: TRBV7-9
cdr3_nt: TGTGCCAGCAGCTTAGACGGGGGGCGTGGGGAAAAACTGTTTTTT
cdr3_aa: CASSLDGGRGEKLFF

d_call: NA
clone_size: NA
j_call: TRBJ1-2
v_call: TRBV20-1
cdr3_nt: TGCGGTGGGGAGGGAACCTATGGCTACACCTTC
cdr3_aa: CGGEGTYGYTF

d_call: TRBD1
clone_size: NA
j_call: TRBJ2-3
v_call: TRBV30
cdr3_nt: TGTGCCTGGGGTATCAGGGGGCAGGCGAGAGATACGCAGTATTTT
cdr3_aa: CAWGIRGQARDTQYF

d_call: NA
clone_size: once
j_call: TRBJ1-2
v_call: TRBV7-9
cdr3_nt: TGTGCCAGCAGCCCTAGTCCCGGGCTGGAGTATGGCTACACCTTC
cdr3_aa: CASSPSPGLEYGYTF

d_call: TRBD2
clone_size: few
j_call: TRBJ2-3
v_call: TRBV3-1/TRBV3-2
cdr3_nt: TGTGCCAGCAGCCAAGGGCTAGCGGGAGGGTCAGATACGCAGTATTTT
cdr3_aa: CASSQGLAGGSDTQYF

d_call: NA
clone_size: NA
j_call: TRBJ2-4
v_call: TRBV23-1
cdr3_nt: TGCGCCAGCAGCTCAGACAATGGCGGTGCTAGTCTAGCCAAAAACATTCAGTACTTC
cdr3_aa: CASSSDNGGASLAKNIQYF

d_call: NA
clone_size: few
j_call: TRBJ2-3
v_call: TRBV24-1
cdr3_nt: TGTGCCACCAGTGGGGCTGTTAGCGGAGGACTCACAGATACGCAGTATTTT
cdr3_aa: CATSGAVSGGLTDTQYF

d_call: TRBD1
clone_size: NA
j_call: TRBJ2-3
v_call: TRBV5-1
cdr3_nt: TGCGCCAGCAGCGCGGACAGGGGGGCACAGAGTACGCAGTATTTT
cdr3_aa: CASSADRGAQSTQYF

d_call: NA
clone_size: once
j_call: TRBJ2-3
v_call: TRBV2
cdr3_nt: TGTGCCAGCAGTGAGCCCAGTCCCCAGTTTGGCACAGATACGCAGTATTTT
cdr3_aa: CASSEPSPQFGTDTQYF

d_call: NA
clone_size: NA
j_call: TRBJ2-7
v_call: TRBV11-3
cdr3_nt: TGTGCCAGCAGCGAGAGTGGACAGAACTCCTACGAGCAGTACTTC
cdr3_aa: CASSESGQNSYEQYF

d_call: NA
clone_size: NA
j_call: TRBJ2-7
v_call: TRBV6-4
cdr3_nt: TGTGCCAGCAGTGACCCGGAGGAGCAGTACTTC
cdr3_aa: CASSDPEEQYF

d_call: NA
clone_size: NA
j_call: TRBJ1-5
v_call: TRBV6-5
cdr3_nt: TGTGCCAGCAAGGGGTATCAGCCCCAGCATTTT
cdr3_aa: CASKGYQPQHF

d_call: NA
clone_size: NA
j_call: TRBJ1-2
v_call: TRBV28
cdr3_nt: TGTGCCAGCAGTACTGCTGCCAACTTC
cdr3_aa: CASSTAANF

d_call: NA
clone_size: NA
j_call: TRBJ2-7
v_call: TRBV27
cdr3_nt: TGTGCCAGCAGTTTAAGCCGCTCCGAGCAGTACTTC
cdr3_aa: CASSLSRSEQYF

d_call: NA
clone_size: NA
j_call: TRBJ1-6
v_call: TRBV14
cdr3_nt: TGTGCCAGCAGCCGCCGTGGCTCCTATAATTCACCCCTCCACTTT
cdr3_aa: CASSRRGSYNSPLHF

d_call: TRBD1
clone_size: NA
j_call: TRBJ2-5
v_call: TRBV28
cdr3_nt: TGTGCCAGCAGTTTTCAGGGGGCGCGGGAGACCCAGTACTTC
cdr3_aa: CASSFQGARETQYF

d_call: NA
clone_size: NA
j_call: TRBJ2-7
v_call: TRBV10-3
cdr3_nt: TGTGCCATCAGTGAGGGCTACGAGCAGTACTTC
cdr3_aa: CAISEGYEQYF

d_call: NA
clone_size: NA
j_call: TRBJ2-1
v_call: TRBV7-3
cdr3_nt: TGTGCCAGCAGCCCCCGACAGGTTTCCTACAATGAGCAGTTCTTC
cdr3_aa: CASSPRQVSYNEQFF

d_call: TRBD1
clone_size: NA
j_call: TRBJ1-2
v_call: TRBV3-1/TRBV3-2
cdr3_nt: TGTGCCAGCAGCCATTGGGACAGGGACTCCTATGGCTACACCTTC
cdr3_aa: CASSHWDRDSYGYTF

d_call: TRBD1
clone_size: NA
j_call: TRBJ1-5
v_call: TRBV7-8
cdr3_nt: TGTGCCAGCAGCTTAGCGCCCGACAGGGTGAGCAATCAGCCCCAGCATTTT
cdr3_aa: CASSLAPDRVSNQPQHF

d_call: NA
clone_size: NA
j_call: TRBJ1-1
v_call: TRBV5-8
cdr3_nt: TGTGCCAGCAGCCGCAGATACTTCGGGGCCATGAACACTGAAGCTTTCTTT
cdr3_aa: CASSRRYFGAMNTEAFF

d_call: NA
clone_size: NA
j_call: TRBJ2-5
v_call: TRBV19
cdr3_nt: TGTGCCAGTAGCTCCCAAACGCGGGAGACCCAGTACTTC
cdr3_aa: CASSSQTRETQYF

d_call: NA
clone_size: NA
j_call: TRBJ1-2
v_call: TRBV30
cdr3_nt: TGTGCCTGGAGTACAGGGTTCTATGGCTACACCTTC
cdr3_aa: CAWSTGFYGYTF